Detailed here is one T cell receptor (beta chain). Its cognate antigen has yet to be identified. Base qualities were left out, and no much larger clone turns up one base away. Including cysteine and phenylalanine, the CDR3 has 16 amino acids. Kept here is only the CDR3 DNA, which spans 48 bases and is read in frame from base 1. CDR1 LNHDA and CDR2 SQIVND are derived from the germline V gene (reference sequence). Ends trimmed: V by 3 bases, J by 5 bases; bases unmatched to a gene: 11. The data originate from a study of cytomegalovirus exposure and HLA in healthy donors (dated by TCRdb to between 2016 and 2019). General notes on the study: An earlier analysis of approximately 640 of the donors reported 250 to 300 Gb of sequence data and 100 million to 130 million unique TCR beta sequences from some 180 million T cells. About 300 gigabases of sequencing data and approximately 84 million unique TCR sequences were included in an early release covering about 620 HLA-typed donors. Of the roughly 400 genotyped donors, over 80% were placed in the genetic ancestry cluster associated with self-reported Caucasian donors. The study aimed to test whether cataloging public T cell receptors could reveal signatures of past pathogen exposure. The study profiled the T cell repertoires of 666 subjects by immunosequencing and related them to cytomegalovirus serostatus. Besides the first cohort of around 700 subjects, a separate validation cohort made up of 120 or so different subjects was used. To predict cytomegalovirus infection status, the study combined high-throughput TCR immunosequencing, statistical association of individual TCRs with disease status, and machine learning. To study patterns of TCR occurrence, a later analysis re-analyzed previously published TCR beta repertoires from around 660 donors and added high-resolution HLA genotyping. The later analysis used no new phenotypic data to find candidate immune exposures, relying instead on TCR beta sequences and their occurrence across donors. In an earlier analysis of over 550 of the donors, high-throughput TCR beta sequencing was used to judge whether each TCR beta V gene segment behaved as functional or pseudogenic. Alongside the repertoire data, information on donor age, sex, ethnicity and CMV serostatus was compiled. A later genetic analysis took genome-wide SNP genotypes for about 55% of the 666 donors and used that subset as a discovery cohort. All discovery cohort repertoires had been generated using a single sequencing platform. Class I and class II HLA loci were covered by the typing at four-digit resolution. Typing coverage varied by locus: roughly 629-640 donors for A, B, C, DRB1 and DQB1; more than 500 for DQA1; some 610 for DPA1; 450 to 480 for DPB1. Because of strong linkage in the cohort, 4 to 6 DR-DQ haplotypes were treated as single units for association and clustering. Across under 500 genotyped donors of the cohort, an average of roughly 250,000 unique TCR beta nucleotide sequences per donor were sequenced, and 15% to 20% of those sequences were non-productive. Broader findings and caveats from the paper: In a later genetic analysis, a missense DCLRE1C variant was associated with V-gene and J-gene trimming of TCR beta chains, and the association was replicated in an independent cohort. It was suggested by the authors that the approach could potentially be generalized to other disease states and immunological phenotypes. In the study, approximately 150 TCR beta chains were listed as associated with cytomegalovirus. The earlier analysis of nearly 600 of the donors excluded around 17 rarely observed V segments, including chromosome 9 orphons, because counts were too low. An earlier analysis of 587 of the donors showed that most TCR beta V segments appeared in productive rearrangements either about 87% or about 30% of the time, which broadly matched IMGT annotations. A few of the identified cytomegalovirus-associated TCR beta chains were confirmed in vitro to be specific for cytomegalovirus antigens. Roughly uniform sequencing depth across donors was assumed in presence/absence analyses, although this assumption may not hold. A group of highly shared sequence variants was considered likely to be a technical artifact of the sequencing pipeline. In a later analysis, TCR association rates were found to vary across HLA loci, with the most associated TCRs seen for DRB1 alleles and the fewest for HLA-C alleles. This cohort had only TCR beta chains sequenced, and the lack of alpha or paired-chain data limited which features could be detected. In a later analysis, HLA-associated TCR beta chains showed more clonal expansion and lower generation probabilities than non-associated chains that were equally common. A further reported finding was that TCR beta sequences accurately predicted the HLA-A and HLA-B alleles for most subjects in the first cohort. Linkage disequilibrium might explain the correlated functional status among segregating V segments, but an unknown experimental factor could not be excluded. Most TCR sequences were seen in very few donors, while some public TCRs were found in many individuals. Specific HLA alleles were associated with roughly 17,000 TCR beta sequences at a false discovery rate of 0.05 in a later analysis. Because some donors lacked HLA typing at each locus, the association tests relied only on the typed subset. According to a later genetic analysis, donors in an Asian-associated ancestry cluster had fewer N-insertions in productive TCRs than the approximately 650-donor mean. Some IMGT-functional V segments, including TRBV6-2 and TRBV6-3, could not be distinguished by the 87-base-pair reads and were therefore excluded. For the cohort, immune exposure information was limited to CMV serostatus. In both the original and validation cohorts, the classifier was reported to diagnose cytomegalovirus status with high specificity and sensitivity. A later analysis found that most CMV-associated TCR beta chains appeared HLA-restricted, with HLA associations seemingly driven largely by CMV exposure. A later analysis reported that several top co-occurrence clusters appeared linked to parvovirus B19, influenza, CMV and Epstein-Barr virus. Strong co-occurrence of HLA alleles, especially DR and DQ, made assigning TCR associations to individual alleles difficult.

In total, over 600 healthy bone marrow donors made up the cohort. At the time of sampling, every cohort member was nominally healthy, though immune exposures that went unrecorded were likely present. The donor was CMV seronegative and was included in the group of a few hundred seronegative cohort members. A peripheral blood sample was provided by each donor, and peripheral blood mononuclear cells were used for TCR beta sequencing. Genomic DNA was extracted from the blood cell samples with the Qiagen DNeasy Blood Extraction Kit. Library creation used the immunoSEQ multiplex PCR assay. A mixture of 60 forward primers for TCR Vbeta segments and 13 reverse primers for TCR Jbeta segments was used in the multiplex PCR. A multiplex PCR assay on genomic DNA amplified the CDR3 region of rearranged TCR beta genes. The amplified TCR beta libraries were sequenced on the Illumina HiSeq System as 87-base-pair reads. In the paper's pipeline: A later analysis counted about 80 million unique TCR beta chains across the 550 to 800 repertoires, and 10 million to 11 million of these chains were shared by at least two donors. Raw reads were error-corrected and collapsed into unique sequences by a nearest-neighbor algorithm in which closely related sequences were merged to remove PCR and sequencing errors. V, D and J gene segments were assigned by aligning CDR3 sequences to IMGT reference sequences. Each retained sequence needed at least a six-nucleotide match to both a V gene segment and a J gene segment. Rearrangements were classified as productive when the CDR3 lacked stop codons and remained in frame with V and J, and all other rearrangements were classified as non-productive. CDR3 was defined according to IMGT convention as the region running from the second conserved V-encoded cysteine to the conserved J-encoded phenylalanine. Sequences without an unambiguous match to a single V gene segment were excluded from the earlier analysis of 450 to 650 of the donors. An earlier analysis of a few hundred of the donors called V segments functional above 56.7% productive rearrangements and segregating when the between-donor standard deviation exceeded 5%. A statistical classification framework was built for diagnosing cytomegalovirus status from the catalog of TCR beta chain sequences. A later analysis assigned V and J genes by comparing TCR nucleotide sequences with IMGT/GENE-DB human TR gene sequences. The TCRdist pipeline was used in a later analysis to assign CDR3 sequences and most-parsimonious VDJ recombination scenarios. A later analysis defined each TCR beta chain by its CDR3 amino acid sequence plus V-gene family, and excluded reads lacking a unique V-gene family. To address suspected cross-contamination and a sequencing artifact, a later analysis removed approximately 600 highly shared, low-generation-probability nucleotide sequences. In a later analysis, a clonal expansion index was calculated for each public chain from normalized within-repertoire ranks of inferred template counts. A later analysis computed generation probabilities with a VDJ recombination model fitted to out-of-frame rearrangements, and checked the results against IGoR. Hypergeometric tests were used in a later analysis to score TCR-TCR, TCR-HLA and TCR-CMV co-occurrence, with a repertoire-size bias correction applied to the TCR pairs. To estimate false discovery rates, a later analysis permuted the HLA or CMV assignments 20 times. In a later analysis, co-occurring TCRs were grouped using DBSCAN, and TCRdist sequence similarity was added for clustering within HLA-allele-positive subsets. Repertoires with fewer than 30,000 or more than 120,000 public chains, plus five repertoires with anomalous nucleotide sharing, were excluded from co-occurrence clustering. Drawn from immuneACCESS, this table holds only the in-frame rearrangements with V and J called that TCRdb kept. Clones are partly lost; checked studies trace under half to an unresolved V gene and leave the rest unexplained. For V, J and clone size, that table is used; D and trimming come from the DNA. The sample data list about 130,000 clones, and about 69% of these were observed just once. Roughly 3.1% of the sample comes from the top ten.

Sequences were obtained from PBMCs. The V gene is TRBV19 and the J gene is TRBJ2-7, and 9 junction bases match TRBD2. This sequence originates from a man aged 30 to 39 in good health and CMV-seronegative. The CDR3 protein sequence reads: CASSISPLAGYHEQYF. The sequenced DNA is TGTGCCAGTAGTATCTCCCCCCTAGCGGGGTACCACGAGCAGTACTTC.